A single sample gave rise to the 22 T cell receptor beta chains below, sequenced in a study of blood T cell repertoires in COVID-19. The data were produced by immunoSEQ multiplex PCR, yet TCRdb's version contains in-frame clones alone and is incomplete. The sample includes about 180,000 clones, around three quarters seen only once; the top ten take around 7%. Sequencing was performed on peripheral blood. The receptors were gathered from a man in his 70s with active or convalescent COVID-19.

V is TRBV28 and J is TRBJ2-7; 10 nucleotides match TRBD1. CDR3 length: 16 residues. V trimming: 6 bases; J trimming: 5 bases; junction bases outside the gene matches: 13. The germline V gene has CDR1 MDHEN and CDR2 SYDVKM. The DNA of the CDR3 is TGTGCCAGCAGGTCCTCAGCGGGACAGGGGTGGCACGAGCAGTACTTC. Translating gives CASRSSAGQGWHEQYF.

This clone was detected many times. V and J are TRBV21-1 and TRBJ1-1; the table's D call, TRBD1, was not checked against the DNA. TRBV21-1 is labeled a pseudogene. The CDR3 extends over 15 amino acids. As DNA, the CDR3 is TGTGCCAGCAGCAAAGCGGGCAGGGCGAACACTGAAGCTTTCTTT. It yields the protein CASSKAGRANTEAFF.

This clone was detected once. The genes are TRBV9 and TRBJ2-5; D unclear. This CDR3 spans 13 amino acids. Trimming pared 0 bases from V and 7 bases from J, leaving 10 bases between. In germline, CDR1 is SGDLS, CDR2 YYNGEE. The CDR3 sequence is CASSVELVGTQYF. The CDR3 coding sequence is TGTGCCAGCAGCGTAGAACTTGTCGGGACCCAGTACTTC.

V gene TRBV3-1 (or the pseudogene TRBV3-2) combines with J gene TRBJ2-3; D gene uncertain. CDR1 is LGHDT, CDR2 YNNKEL, per germline (reference sequence). Trimming cost V 0 bases and J 4 bases, with 8 bases left between them. The CDR3 is 14 amino acids. CDR3 coding DNA: TGTGCCAGCAGCCAAGACGCTAGTCCAGATACGCAGTATTTT. This gives the protein CASSQDASPDTQYF.

The chain combines TRBV18 with TRBJ1-1; weak D call: TRBD1 (6 bases). The CDR3 sequence is 15 residues long. Germline CDR1 and CDR2: KGHSH and LQKENI. The V and J ends lost 6 bases and 4 bases respectively, with 18 bases between them. The CDR3 bases are TGTGCCAGCTCCCGCGAAGGGGGGGGCGGCACTGAAGCTTTCTTT. This sequence encodes CASSREGGGGTEAFF.

This clone was detected ten times or more. The chain combines TRBV19 with TRBJ2-2; 7 bases align to TRBD1. Germline CDR1 is LNHDA and CDR2 is SQIVND (reference sequence). The trim removed 3 bases at V and 0 bases at J, leaving 4 bases unmatched. The CDR3 is 16 residues long. The chain's CDR3 is CASSIPQGSNTGELFF. Here the CDR3 DNA reads TGTGCCAGTAGTATCCCACAGGGGTCGAACACCGGGGAGCTGTTTTTT.

The count of this clone is one. The V and J genes are TRBV5-1 and TRBJ2-5; D unresolved. Trimming pared 1 base from V and 5 bases from J, leaving 12 bases between. The CDR3 runs 14 residues. From germline, CDR1 is SGHRS and CDR2 YFSETQ. In DNA, the CDR3 is TGCGCCAGCAGCTTGAGCCTCTCTCTCGAGACCCAGTACTTC. Encoded protein: CASSLSLSLETQYF.

This clone has a single count. The CDR3 nucleotides read TGTGCCATCAGTGGAGAAGGGGCCAACACTGAAGCTTTCTTT. Translated, it gives CAISGEGANTEAFF. The chain links TRBV10-3 to TRBJ1-1, with a weak D call TRBD1 (5 bases). This CDR3 is 14 amino acids long. Trimming pared 4 bases from V and 2 bases from J, leaving 11 bases between. Germline CDR1 is ENHRY and CDR2 is SYGVKD.

The count of this clone is one. The chain links TRBV5-1 to TRBJ1-1; TRBD1 matches 7 bases. The CDR3 is 16 residues long. The germline CDR1 and CDR2 sequences are SGHRS and YFSETQ. Unmatched junction bases numbered 10, after V lost 1 base and J lost 4 bases. CDR3: CASSLMPGGTTTEAFF. The CDR3, as DNA: TGCGCCAGCAGCTTGATGCCAGGGGGGACAACCACTGAAGCTTTCTTT.

This clone has only one observation. This chain connects TRBV7-2 to TRBJ1-2; D uncertain. This CDR3 spans 14 amino acids. V lost 4 bases and J lost 4, with 13 bases in between. Germline CDR1 is SGHTA and CDR2 is FQGNSA. DNA for the CDR3: TGTGCCAGCAGCTCCGCCGGGTCCATCTATGGCTACACCTTC. The encoded protein is CASSSAGSIYGYTF.

This clone appeared a few times. The V gene is TRBV6-1, the J gene TRBJ2-7; TRBD2 is a possible D gene (5 bases). Trimming shortened V by 1 base and J by 5 bases, and 9 bases separated the two germline ends. This CDR3 is built from 13 residues. Per the germline V gene, CDR1 is MNHNS and CDR2 is SASEGT. Here the CDR3 DNA reads TGTGCCAGCAGTGAAGAGCGGATCCACGAGCAGTACTTC. This sequence encodes CASSEERIHEQYF.

The chain recombines TRBV27 with TRBJ1-1; D gene unclear. Trimming stripped 0 bases from V and 12 bases from J, with 17 bases between. The germline gives CDR1 MNHEY, CDR2 SMNVEV (reference sequence). The CDR3 consists of 14 residues. CDR3 amino acids: CASSLSDGLRVTFF. In nucleotides, the CDR3 is TGTGCCAGCAGTTTATCCGACGGTTTACGGGTGACTTTCTTT.

The rearrangement uses TRBV15 and TRBJ2-5, with D perhaps matching TRBD2 (5 bases). Germline-derived CDR1 and CDR2 are LNHNV and YYDKDF (reference sequence). The CDR3 is made up of 17 amino acids. V lost 0 bases and J 1 base, leaving 15 bases between the germline ends. The CDR3 DNA reads TGTGCCACCAGCAGAGATTCTACTGGGAGCCCCCAAGAGACCCAGTACTTC. Translated: CATSRDSTGSPQETQYF.

The rearrangement links TRBV9 to TRBJ1-6, with D uncertain. The ends were cut back, 3 bases at V and 11 bases at J, with 18 bases in the middle. Per germline, CDR1 SGDLS and CDR2 YYNGEE. The CDR3 totals 15 residues. Here the CDR3 DNA reads TGTGCCAGCAGCGCCCGTATTGGGGAGGGAACACCCCTCCACTTT. Its protein is CASSARIGEGTPLHF.

This clone was recorded only once. This chain connects TRBV10-2 to TRBJ2-6; unclear D gene. V dropped 7 bases and J dropped 3 bases, with 7 bases sitting between them. This CDR3 is 13 amino acids long. Germline V gene lookup returns CDR1 WSHSY and CDR2 SAAADI. The CDR3 nucleotides read TGCGCCAGCACTAACAGTGGGGCCAACGTCCTGACTTTC. It encodes CASTNSGANVLTF.

There are a few counts of this clone. V usage is TRBV27 and J usage is TRBJ1-2; TRBD1 is a possible D gene (6 bases). V was pared by 5 bases and J by 8 bases, with 12 bases between. The CDR3 runs 12 residues. The germline gives CDR1 MNHEY, CDR2 SMNVEV (reference sequence). CDR3 coding DNA: TGTGCCAGCAGTATAGACAGGATCGGCTACACCTTC. It specifies CASSIDRIGYTF.

The V call is TRBV4-2, the J call TRBJ1-4; possibly TRBD1 for D (5 bases). Looked up from germline, CDR1 is LGHNA and CDR2 is YNFKEQ. This CDR3 has 16 amino acids. V gave up 5 bases and J gave up 3 bases, with 16 bases separating them. This CDR3 is CASSSGGTGANEKLFF. In nucleotides, the CDR3 is TGTGCCAGCAGCTCCGGCGGCACAGGAGCTAATGAAAAACTGTTTTTT.

V gene TRBV10-3 combines with J gene TRBJ1-1; 7 bases are shared with TRBD1. V lost 6 bases and J lost 3; bases outside the gene matches: 4. This CDR3 spans 13 amino acids. Germline assignment: CDR1 ENHRY and CDR2 SYGVKD. The CDR3 spells CAIRAQGDTEAFF. The CDR3 DNA is TGTGCCATCAGAGCGCAGGGGGACACTGAAGCTTTCTTT.

The rearrangement joins TRBV10-1 to TRBJ1-2; a weak D match, TRBD1 (5 bases). V was cut by 6 bases and J by 2 bases, with 13 bases left in between. CDR1 and CDR2 from the germline V gene are WNHNN and SYGVQD (reference sequence). The CDR3 is made up of 14 amino acids. The CDR3 here is CASSRRAGNYGYTF. As DNA, the CDR3 is TGCGCCAGCAGCAGGAGGGCAGGGAACTATGGCTACACCTTC.

This clone showed up just a few times. The chain has TRBV2 and TRBJ1-3, with a tentative D call TRBD1 (5 bases). In germline, CDR1 is SNHLY, CDR2 FYNNEI. The CDR3 loop spans 14 amino acids. Deletions cut 5 bases from V and 0 bases from J, with 8 bases between. CDR3 region: CASSTGDSGNTIYF. The CDR3 DNA reads as TGTGCCAGCAGTACAGGAGACTCTGGAAACACCATATATTTT.

This chain links TRBV6-5 with TRBJ1-6; D is ambiguous. There are 14 residues in the CDR3. The V gene's germline CDR1 is MNHEY and CDR2 SVGAGI. With 7 bases removed from V and 5 bases from J, the gap between germline ends came to 12 bases. CDR3 sequence reads: CASKAYENNSPLHF. DNA of the CDR3: TGTGCCAGCAAAGCTTATGAAAATAATTCACCCCTCCACTTT.

The V and J genes are TRBV10-2 and TRBJ2-3, with TRBD1 matching over 9 bases. V dropped 4 bases and J dropped 9; count of bases not matched to a gene: 2. The germline V gene encodes CDR1 WSHSY and CDR2 SAAADI. The CDR3 runs to 12 residues. CDR3 DNA sequence: TGCGCCAGCAGTGGACAGGGGGAGACGCAGTATTTT. It codes for CASSGQGETQYF.